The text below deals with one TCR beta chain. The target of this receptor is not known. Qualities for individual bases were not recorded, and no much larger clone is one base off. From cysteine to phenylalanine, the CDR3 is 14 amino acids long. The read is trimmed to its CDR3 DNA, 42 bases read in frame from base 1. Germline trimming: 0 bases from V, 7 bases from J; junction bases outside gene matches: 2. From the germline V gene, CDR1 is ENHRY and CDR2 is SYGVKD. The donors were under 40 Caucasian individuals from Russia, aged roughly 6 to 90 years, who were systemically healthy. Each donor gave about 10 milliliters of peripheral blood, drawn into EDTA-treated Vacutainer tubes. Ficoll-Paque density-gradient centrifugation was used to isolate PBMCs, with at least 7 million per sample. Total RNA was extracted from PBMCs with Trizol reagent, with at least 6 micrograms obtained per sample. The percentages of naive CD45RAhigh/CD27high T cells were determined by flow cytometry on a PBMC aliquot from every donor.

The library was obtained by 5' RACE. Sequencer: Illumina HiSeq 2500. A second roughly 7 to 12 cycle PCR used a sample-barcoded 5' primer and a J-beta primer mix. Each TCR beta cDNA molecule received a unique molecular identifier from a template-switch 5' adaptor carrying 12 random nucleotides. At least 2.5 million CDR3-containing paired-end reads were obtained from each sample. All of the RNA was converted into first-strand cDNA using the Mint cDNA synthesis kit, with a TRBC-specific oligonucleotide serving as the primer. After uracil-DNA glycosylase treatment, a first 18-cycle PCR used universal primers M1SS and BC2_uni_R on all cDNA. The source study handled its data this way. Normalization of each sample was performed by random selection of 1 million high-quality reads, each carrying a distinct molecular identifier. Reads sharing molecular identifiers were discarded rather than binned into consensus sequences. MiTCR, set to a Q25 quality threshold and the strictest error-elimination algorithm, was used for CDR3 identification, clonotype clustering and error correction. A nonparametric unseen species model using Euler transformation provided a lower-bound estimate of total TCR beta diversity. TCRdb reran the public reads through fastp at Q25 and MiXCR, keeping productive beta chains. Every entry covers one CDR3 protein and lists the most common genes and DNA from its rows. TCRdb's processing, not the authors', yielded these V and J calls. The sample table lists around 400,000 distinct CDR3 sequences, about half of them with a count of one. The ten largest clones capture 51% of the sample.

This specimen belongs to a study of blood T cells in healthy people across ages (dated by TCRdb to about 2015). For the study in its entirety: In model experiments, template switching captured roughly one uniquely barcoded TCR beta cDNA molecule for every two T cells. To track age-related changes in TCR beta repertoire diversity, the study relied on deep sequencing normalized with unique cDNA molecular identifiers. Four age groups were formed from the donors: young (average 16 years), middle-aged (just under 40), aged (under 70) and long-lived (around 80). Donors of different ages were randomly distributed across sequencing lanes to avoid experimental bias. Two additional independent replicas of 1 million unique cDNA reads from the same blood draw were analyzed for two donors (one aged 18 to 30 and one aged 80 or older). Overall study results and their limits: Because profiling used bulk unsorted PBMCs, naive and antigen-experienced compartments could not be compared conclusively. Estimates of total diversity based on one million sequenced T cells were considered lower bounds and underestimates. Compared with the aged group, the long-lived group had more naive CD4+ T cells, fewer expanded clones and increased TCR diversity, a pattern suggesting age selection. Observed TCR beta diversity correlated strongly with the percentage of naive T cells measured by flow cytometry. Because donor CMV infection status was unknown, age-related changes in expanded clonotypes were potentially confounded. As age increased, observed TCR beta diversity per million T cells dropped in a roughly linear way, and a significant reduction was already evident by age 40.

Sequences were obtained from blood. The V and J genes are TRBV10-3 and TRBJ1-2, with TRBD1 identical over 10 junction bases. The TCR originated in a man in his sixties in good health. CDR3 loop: CAISESDRGIGYTF. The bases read TGTGCCATCAGTGAGTCGGACAGGGGGATTGGCTACACCTTC.